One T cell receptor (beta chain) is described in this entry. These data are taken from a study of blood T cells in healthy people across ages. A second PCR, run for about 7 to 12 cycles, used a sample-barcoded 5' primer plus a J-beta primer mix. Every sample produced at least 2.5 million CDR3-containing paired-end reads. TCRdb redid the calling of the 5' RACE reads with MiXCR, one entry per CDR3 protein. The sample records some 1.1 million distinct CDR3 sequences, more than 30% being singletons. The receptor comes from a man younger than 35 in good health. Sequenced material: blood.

This CDR3 reads CASSLILGHRNTEAFF. Written as DNA, the CDR3 is TGTGCCAGCAGCCTTATCCTGGGACACAGGAACACTGAAGCTTTCTTT. The chain combines TRBV13 with TRBJ1-1, with D perhaps matching TRBD1 (6 bases). CDR1 PRHDT and CDR2 FYEKMQ come from the germline V gene (reference sequence). Trimming took off 5 bases at V and 1 base at J, with 17 bases between the two ends. The CDR3 contains 16 residues. Combining the CDR3 with reference TRBV13 and TRBJ1-1 gives the whole variable domain AAGVIQSPRHLIKEKRETATLKCYPIPRHDTVYWYQQGPGQDPQFLISFYEKMQSDKGSIPDRFSAQQFSDYHSELNMSSLELGDSALYFCASSLILGHRNTEAFFGQGTRLTVV.